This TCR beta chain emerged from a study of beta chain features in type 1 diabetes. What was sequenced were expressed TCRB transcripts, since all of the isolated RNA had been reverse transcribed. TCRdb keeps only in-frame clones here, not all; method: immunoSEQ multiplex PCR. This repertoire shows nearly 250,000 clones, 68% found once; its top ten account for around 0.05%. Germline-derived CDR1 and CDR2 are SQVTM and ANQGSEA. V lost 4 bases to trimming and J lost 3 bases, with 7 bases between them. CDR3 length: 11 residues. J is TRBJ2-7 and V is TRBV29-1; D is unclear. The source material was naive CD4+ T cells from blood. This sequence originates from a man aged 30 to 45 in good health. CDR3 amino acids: CSVGSRYEQYF. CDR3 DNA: TGCAGCGTTGGGTCCCGCTACGAGCAGTACTTC.